This paragraph covers one T cell receptor (beta chain) sequence. Its antigen is as yet unknown. CDR1 SGDLS and CDR2 YYNGEE come from the germline V gene. The CDR3 is made up of 15 amino acids. V was cut by 4 bases and J by 3 bases, with 17 bases left in between. This sample stems from a study of cytomegalovirus exposure and HLA in healthy donors. Study-level information: Around 86 million unique TCRs, all from HLA-typed donors, were included in an early release of the data. General observations from the study: Analysis was carried out at a later point, and it linked a missense DCLRE1C variant to TCR beta V- and J-gene trimming. As a later analysis revealed, most CMV-associated TCR beta chains appeared HLA-restricted. A later analysis, which compared TCR beta chains of equal frequency, found the HLA-associated ones more clonally expanded.

Researchers ran the PCR with 60 Vbeta and 13 Jbeta primers. The data were produced by immunoSEQ multiplex PCR, yet TCRdb's version contains in-frame clones alone and is incomplete. This sample contains 45,000 to 50,000 clones. Sequenced: PBMCs. The receptor was isolated from a male donor in good health and CMV-seronegative. The V gene is TRBV9, the J gene TRBJ2-7, with D maybe TRBD1 (5 bases). The CDR3 region has the DNA TGTGCCAGCAGCCCGCGTAAGGGGTCGGGCTACGAGCAGTACTTC. Translated: CASSPRKGSGYEQYF.